Below, 32 T cell receptor beta chains from the same sample are listed, as sequenced in a study of blood T cell repertoires in COVID-19. Profiling relied on immunoSEQ multiplex PCR, and the TCRdb table lists in-frame clones only, not all of them. Among over 10,000 clones listed, more than 65% were seen once. Sequenced material: peripheral blood. The receptors originated from a man aged 60 to 75 with COVID-19, enrolled during active disease.

The chain is built from TRBV19 and TRBJ2-1, with D tentatively TRBD1 (6 bases). The CDR3 length is 14 residues. CDR1 and CDR2 from the germline V gene are LNHDA and SQIVND (reference sequence). Trimming took 6 bases from V and 7 from J, leaving 16 bases between them. The CDR3 sequence is CASSDRRYGNEQFF. In DNA form, the CDR3 reads TGTGCCAGTAGCGACAGGAGATACGGGAATGAGCAGTTCTTC. The full variable domain, rest sourced from reference TRBV19 and TRBJ2-1, is DGGITQSPKYLFRKEGQNVTLSCEQNLNHDAMYWYRQDPGQGLRLIYYSQIVNDFQKGDIAEGYSVSREKKESFPLTVTSAQKNPTAFYLCASSDRRYGNEQFFGPGTRLTVL.

In its sample, this clone ranks as medium-sized. The chain employs TRBV2 and TRBJ2-2; tentative D call: TRBD2 (5 bases). The CDR3 length is 13 residues. Germline CDR1 and CDR2: SNHLY and FYNNEI. Trimming stripped 8 bases from V and 0 bases from J, with 7 bases between. CDR3 loop: CASSLANTGELFF. CDR3 sequence (DNA): TGTGCCAGCTCACTAGCGAACACCGGGGAGCTGTTTTTT.

J is TRBJ1-2 and V is TRBV4-1, with a weak D call TRBD1 (5 bases). Trimming shortened V by 2 bases and J by 6 bases, and 10 bases separated the two germline ends. The CDR3 is made up of 13 amino acids. CDR1 is MGHRA and CDR2 is YSYEKL in the germline V gene. The CDR3 here is CASSQRGGDGYTF. The CDR3 DNA reads as TGCGCCAGCAGCCAACGCGGGGGAGATGGCTACACCTTC.

This clone appeared once. This chain connects TRBV6-5 to TRBJ1-5; TRBD1 agrees at 8 bases. J was trimmed by 7 bases and V by 6 bases; bases with no gene match: 8. Germline V gives CDR1 MNHEY, CDR2 SVGAGI. The CDR3 runs 14 residues. The CDR3 is CASRQGVFGQPQHF. CDR3 DNA: TGTGCCAGCAGACAGGGGGTTTTTGGACAGCCCCAGCATTTT.

The chain couples TRBV19 to TRBJ1-5, with a weak D call TRBD1 (6 bases). Germline loops: CDR1 LNHDA, CDR2 SQIVND (reference sequence). V dropped 1 base and J dropped 1 base, with 8 bases sitting between them. This CDR3 contains 15 residues. CDR3 DNA: TGTGCCAGTAGTATAGTGACAGGAAGCAATCAGCCCCAGCATTTT. Its translation is CASSIVTGSNQPQHF.

J is TRBJ2-5 and V is TRBV2; 7 positions agree with TRBD1. Germline CDR1 reads SNHLY; CDR2 reads FYNNEI. J gave up 4 bases and V 3 bases, and 14 bases lay outside the gene matches. The CDR3 is made up of 17 amino acids. The CDR3 nucleotides are TGTGCCAGCAGTGACCCCGAAGAGGGACAGCTACTAGAGACCCAGTACTTC. Its protein product is CASSDPEEGQLLETQYF.

The chain carries TRBV28 and TRBJ1-2; 10 bases match TRBD1. The length of the CDR3 is 16 residues. The V segment lost 6 bases and the J segment 4 bases; nucleotides outside the gene matches: 11. The germline V gene has CDR1 MDHEN and CDR2 SYDVKM. The CDR3: CASSLWTGGTFYGYTF. The CDR3 DNA sequence: TGTGCCAGCAGCCTTTGGACAGGGGGGACCTTCTATGGCTACACCTTC.

This chain connects TRBV9 to TRBJ2-2; a weak D match, TRBD2 (5 bases). The germline V gene has CDR1 SGDLS and CDR2 YYNGEE. The CDR3 has 15 amino acids. V gave up 7 bases and J gave up 3 bases, with 16 bases separating them. The CDR3 sequence: CASGPDGKYTGELFF. The CDR3, as DNA: TGTGCCAGCGGACCGGACGGGAAGTACACCGGGGAGCTGTTTTTT.

V usage is TRBV18 and J usage is TRBJ1-1; TRBD1 agrees at 10 bases. Germline V gives CDR1 KGHSH, CDR2 LQKENI. The V gene end was trimmed by 6 bases and the J gene end by 0 bases; junction bases not matched to a gene: 4. CDR3 length: 15 amino acids. DNA for the CDR3: TGTGCCAGCTCGCGACAGGGGGCCTTGAACACTGAAGCTTTCTTT. Amino acid sequence: CASSRQGALNTEAFF.

V gene TRBV27 combines with J gene TRBJ2-7, with TRBD1 as a possible D gene (6 bases). Trimming removed 6 bases from V and 0 bases from J, with 6 bases in between. The CDR3 sequence is 12 residues long. Germline assignment: CDR1 MNHEY and CDR2 SMNVEV (reference sequence). The CDR3 region is CASRDSSYEQYF. Here the CDR3 DNA reads TGTGCCAGCAGGGACAGCTCCTACGAGCAGTACTTC.

The rearrangement uses TRBV19 and TRBJ2-3; the match to TRBD2 covers 12 bases. With V trimmed by 5 bases and J by 0 bases, 6 bases remained unmatched. This CDR3 spans 17 amino acids. The V gene's germline CDR1 is LNHDA and CDR2 SQIVND (reference sequence). Here the CDR3 reads CASSWTSGVYSTDTQYF. The CDR3 nucleotides read TGTGCCAGTAGTTGGACTAGCGGGGTATATAGCACAGATACGCAGTATTTT.

This chain links TRBV2 with TRBJ2-7, with 8 positions matching TRBD2. V lost 8 bases to trimming and J lost 2 bases; unmatched junction nucleotides: 8. Germline lookup yields CDR1 SNHLY and CDR2 FYNNEI. The CDR3 sequence is 14 residues long. CDR3 nucleotide sequence: TGTGCCAGCTCCGACACTAGCGGAACCTACGAGCAGTACGTC. This sequence encodes CASSDTSGTYEQYV.

This rearrangement joins TRBV12-3 or TRBV12-4 to TRBJ2-7; D unclear. V was clipped by 2 bases and J by 0 bases, with 2 bases between them. There are 12 residues in the CDR3. The DNA for the CDR3 is TGTGCCAGCAGTTTACACTCCTACGAGCAGTACTTC. This gives the protein CASSLHSYEQYF.

This rearrangement joins TRBV7-2 to TRBJ1-1; D gene unclear. Germline CDR1 reads SGHTA; CDR2 reads FQGNSA. Trimming pared 8 bases from V and 5 bases from J, leaving 12 bases between. The length of the CDR3 is 12 residues. The DNA of the CDR3 is TGTGCCAGCGACCAGTCGAGGACTGAAGCTTTCTTT. This translates into CASDQSRTEAFF.

The chain uses TRBV24-1 and TRBJ2-1, with D possibly matching TRBD1 (6 bases). V was cut by 6 bases and J by 9 bases, with 29 bases left in between. This CDR3 has 18 amino acids. The germline V gene has CDR1 KGHDR and CDR2 SFDVKD. The CDR3 coding sequence is TGTGCCACCAGTACGTGGACAGCCGCGAGTTTTAGTTCCGCTGAGCAGTTCTTC. This codes for CATSTWTAASFSSAEQFF.

V and J are TRBV11-2 and TRBJ2-5, with 8 bases lining up with TRBD1. Germline CDR1 SGHAT, CDR2 FQNNGV. This CDR3 has 12 residues. Trimming cost V 7 bases and J 5 bases; bases outside gene matches: 3. DNA for the CDR3: TGTGCCAGCACGACAGGGGTGGAGACCCAGTACTTC. Residues: CASTTGVETQYF.

The chain combines TRBV15 with TRBJ2-5, with TRBD2 matching 14 bases. In germline, CDR1 is LNHNV, CDR2 YYDKDF (reference sequence). CDR3 size: 16 residues. V shed 3 bases and J 4 bases; nucleotides not matched to a gene: 4. The CDR3 region has the DNA TGTGCCACCAGCAGGAGACTAGCGGGAGGGGGAGAGACCCAGTACTTC. It translates to CATSRRLAGGGETQYF. Variable domain in full (rest from reference TRBV15 and TRBJ2-5): DAMVIQNPRYQVTQFGKPVTLSCSQTLNHNVMYWYQQKSSQAPKLLFHYYDKDFNNEADTPDNFQSRRPNTSFCFLDIRSPGLGDTAMYLCATSRRLAGGGETQYFGPGTRLLVL.

This chain links TRBV19 with TRBJ1-3, with D possibly TRBD1 on 5 matching bases. The CDR3 has 16 amino acids. Germline values: CDR1 LNHDA, CDR2 SQIVND (reference sequence). Deletions cut 6 bases from V and 0 bases from J, with 15 bases between. CDR3 nucleotide sequence: TGTGCCAGTAGGACCTTCGGACACTTCTCTGGAAACACCATATATTTT. This encodes CASRTFGHFSGNTIYF.

The chain couples TRBV2 to TRBJ2-7; D not certain. V lost 4 bases to trimming and J lost 2 bases, with 6 bases between them. The CDR3 spans 12 residues. Germline CDR1 and CDR2: SNHLY and FYNNEI. CDR3 sequence: CASSGAPYEQYV. The CDR3 nucleotides are TGTGCCAGCAGTGGGGCCCCCTACGAGCAGTACGTC.

This clone turned up a few times. The rearrangement uses TRBV2 and TRBJ2-3; a weak D match, TRBD2 (6 bases). Germline V gene data show CDR1 as SNHLY and CDR2 as FYNNEI. The V and J ends lost 1 base and 5 bases respectively, with 16 bases between them. The CDR3 contains 16 residues. As DNA, the CDR3 is TGTGCCAGCAGTGAAGTCGTACCTAGGGAGGTAGATACGCAGTATTTT. This sequence encodes CASSEVVPREVDTQYF.

This clone showed up just a few times. V gene TRBV20-1 combines with J gene TRBJ2-2; D is possibly TRBD1 (5 bases). The CDR3 loop spans 14 amino acids. Trimming took 3 bases from V and 2 from J, leaving 10 bases between them. The germline gives CDR1 DFQATT, CDR2 SNEGSKA (reference sequence). CDR3 nucleotide sequence: TGCAGTGCTAGTGCGGACACCAACACCGGGGAGCTGTTTTTT. Protein product: CSASADTNTGELFF.

The chain uses TRBV24-1 and TRBJ1-1; possibly TRBD1 for D (6 bases). Germline CDR1 is KGHDR and CDR2 is SFDVKD. Trimming pared 2 bases from V and 0 bases from J, leaving 9 bases between. CDR3 length equals 15 residues. The CDR3 DNA follows: TGTGCCACCAGTGATTCAGGACAGCTGAACACTGAAGCTTTCTTT. Its protein product is CATSDSGQLNTEAFF.

In this sample, this clone turned up a few times. This sequence joins TRBV18 and TRBJ1-6; TRBD1 might be the D (6 bases). This CDR3 comprises 15 residues. Germline CDR1 KGHSH, CDR2 LQKENI. Trimming took off 2 bases at V and 7 bases at J, with 12 bases between the two ends. CDR3 DNA sequence: TGTGCCAGCTCACCATCAGGGGCACAGAATTCACCCCTCCACTTT. Its protein is CASSPSGAQNSPLHF.

This clone showed up just a few times. J is TRBJ2-7 and V is TRBV27, with D possibly matching TRBD2 (5 bases). Germline CDR1 reads MNHEY; CDR2 reads SMNVEV (reference sequence). The CDR3 has 15 amino acids. V was trimmed by 5 bases and J by 4 bases, leaving 18 bases between them. CDR3 bases: TGTGCCAGCAGTCCACTGGACGGACTGTTTTACGAGCAGTACGTC. The encoded protein is CASSPLDGLFYEQYV.

CDR3 sequence: CASSPSGGSNEKLFF. CDR3 DNA: TGTGCCAGCAGCCCCTCGGGGGGCTCTAATGAAAAACTGTTTTTT. J is TRBJ1-4 and V is TRBV7-3; D possibly corresponds to TRBD1 (6 bases). The CDR3 runs 15 residues. The V and J ends lost 5 bases and 3 bases respectively, with 13 bases between them. Germline V CDR1 and CDR2: SGHTA, FQGTGA. Supplemented by reference TRBV7-3 and TRBJ1-4, the full variable domain reads GAGVSQTPSNKVTEKGKYVELRCDPISGHTALYWYRQSLGQGPEFLIYFQGTGAADDSGLPNDRFFAVRPEGSVSTLKIQRTERGDSAVYLCASSPSGGSNEKLFFGSGTQLSVL.

The V and J genes are TRBV5-5 and TRBJ1-5; no definite D call. Per the germline V gene, CDR1 is SGHKS and CDR2 is YYEKEE (reference sequence). CDR3 length: 13 amino acids. The ends were cut back, 4 bases at V and 11 bases at J, with 16 bases in the middle. CDR3 sequence: CASSPDPDGTQHF. The CDR3 nucleotides read TGTGCCAGCAGCCCGGACCCTGACGGGACCCAGCATTTT. Full variable domain (rest looked up from reference TRBV5-5 and TRBJ1-5): DAGVTQSPTHLIKTRGQQVTLRCSPISGHKSVSWYQQVLGQGPQFIFQYYEKEERGRGNFPDRFSARQFPNYSSELNVNALLLGDSALYLCASSPDPDGTQHFGDGTRLSIL.

The chain combines TRBV7-6 with TRBJ1-1; 7 bases line up with TRBD1. The CDR3 runs 14 residues. The trim removed 5 bases at V and 5 bases at J, leaving 8 bases unmatched. Germline-derived CDR1 and CDR2 are SGHVS and FNYEAQ. CDR3 sequence (DNA): TGTGCCAGCAGCATGCAAGCGACAGGGACTGAAGCTTTCTTT. As protein: CASSMQATGTEAFF.

For the CDR3, the DNA is TGTGCCAGCAGCGCCCCGGGACAGGGGCGCTACGAGCAGTACGTC. Translation gives CASSAPGQGRYEQYV. The chain joins TRBV6-5 to TRBJ2-7; 10 bases fit TRBD1. This CDR3 has 15 amino acids. V shed 6 bases, J shed 3 bases, and the junction held 8 bases outside the gene matches. Germline V CDR1 and CDR2: MNHEY, SVGAGI.

As DNA, the CDR3 is TGTGCCAGTAGTATAGATCTAAGCGGGAGGCCACATGGAGATACGCAGTATTTT. This encodes CASSIDLSGRPHGDTQYF. J is TRBJ2-3 and V is TRBV19, with 9 bases lining up with TRBD2. V lost 0 bases to trimming and J lost 5 bases; unmatched junction nucleotides: 12. Germline V gene lookup returns CDR1 LNHDA and CDR2 SQIVND (reference sequence). The CDR3 is made up of 18 amino acids.

The chain carries TRBV27 and TRBJ2-7; 9 bases are shared with TRBD1. Germline trimming cut 5 bases from V and 9 bases from J; bases unmatched to any gene: 17. The length of the CDR3 is 16 residues. Germline lookup yields CDR1 MNHEY and CDR2 SMNVEV (reference sequence). CDR3 nucleotides: TGTGCCAGCAGTCCCTTGGAGGACAGGGGCCTTACGGGGCAGTACTTC. This translates into CASSPLEDRGLTGQYF.

This clone was picked up a small number of times. This chain links TRBV5-4 with TRBJ1-3; TRBD1 matches 7 bases. Germline V gene sequence: CDR1 SGHNT, CDR2 YYREEE (reference sequence). The trim removed 3 bases at V and 0 bases at J, leaving 3 bases unmatched. CDR3 length equals 15 residues. The DNA for the CDR3 is TGTGCCAGCAGCTGGGGACAGAGCTCTGGAAACACCATATATTTT. The encoded protein is CASSWGQSSGNTIYF.

The V gene is TRBV3-1 (or the pseudogene TRBV3-2), the J gene TRBJ2-3, with unresolved D. With 4 bases removed from V and 8 bases from J, the gap between germline ends came to 10 bases. The CDR3 runs 12 residues. Germline loops: CDR1 LGHDT, CDR2 YNNKEL (reference sequence). CDR3 bases: TGTGCCAGCAGCCGAAACATCGTTACGCAGTATTTT. This sequence encodes CASSRNIVTQYF.